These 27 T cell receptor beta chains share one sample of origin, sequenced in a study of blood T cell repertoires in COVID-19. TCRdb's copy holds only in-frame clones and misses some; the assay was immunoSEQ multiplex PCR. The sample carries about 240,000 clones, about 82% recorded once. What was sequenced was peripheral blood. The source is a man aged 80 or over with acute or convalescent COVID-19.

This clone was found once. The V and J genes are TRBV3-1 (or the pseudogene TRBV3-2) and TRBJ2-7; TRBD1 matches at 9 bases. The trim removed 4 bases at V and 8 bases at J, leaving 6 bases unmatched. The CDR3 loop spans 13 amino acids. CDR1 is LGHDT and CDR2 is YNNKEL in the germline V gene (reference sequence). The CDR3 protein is CASSRDRELKQYF. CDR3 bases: TGTGCCAGCAGCCGGGACAGGGAGTTGAAGCAGTACTTC.

The CDR3 sequence is CASRSGVRGYTF. CDR3 nucleotide sequence: TGTGCCAGCAGATCGGGGGTACGTGGCTACACCTTC. The genes are TRBV27 and TRBJ1-2; perhaps TRBD1 as D (5 bases). The CDR3 extends over 12 amino acids. Germline V lookup: CDR1 MNHEY, CDR2 SMNVEV (reference sequence). V was pared by 6 bases and J by 7 bases, with 12 bases between.

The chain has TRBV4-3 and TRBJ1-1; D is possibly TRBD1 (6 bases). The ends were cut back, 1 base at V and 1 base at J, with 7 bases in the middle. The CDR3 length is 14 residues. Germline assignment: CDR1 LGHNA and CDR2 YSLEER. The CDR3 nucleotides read TGCGCCAGCAGCCAAGTGGGACAGAACACTGAAGCTTTCTTT. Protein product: CASSQVGQNTEAFF.

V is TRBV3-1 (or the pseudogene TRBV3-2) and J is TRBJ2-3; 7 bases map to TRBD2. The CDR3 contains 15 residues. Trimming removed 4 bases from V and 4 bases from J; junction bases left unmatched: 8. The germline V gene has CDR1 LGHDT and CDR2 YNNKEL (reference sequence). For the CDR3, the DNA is TGTGCCAGCAGCCCCGGGGGGATCAAAGCAGATACGCAGTATTTT. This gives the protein CASSPGGIKADTQYF.

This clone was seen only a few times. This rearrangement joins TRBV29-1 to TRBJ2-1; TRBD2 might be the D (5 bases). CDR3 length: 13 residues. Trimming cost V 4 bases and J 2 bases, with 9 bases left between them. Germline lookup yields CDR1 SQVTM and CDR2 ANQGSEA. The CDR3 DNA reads TGCAGCGTTGGGCCGGGGACCTACAATGAGCAGTTCTTC. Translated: CSVGPGTYNEQFF.

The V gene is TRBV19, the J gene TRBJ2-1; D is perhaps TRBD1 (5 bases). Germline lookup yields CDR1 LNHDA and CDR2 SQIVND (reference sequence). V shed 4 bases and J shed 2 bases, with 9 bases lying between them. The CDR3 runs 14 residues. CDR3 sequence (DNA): TGTGCCAGTAGTAGCCAGGGCCCCTACAATGAGCAGTTCTTC. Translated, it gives CASSSQGPYNEQFF.

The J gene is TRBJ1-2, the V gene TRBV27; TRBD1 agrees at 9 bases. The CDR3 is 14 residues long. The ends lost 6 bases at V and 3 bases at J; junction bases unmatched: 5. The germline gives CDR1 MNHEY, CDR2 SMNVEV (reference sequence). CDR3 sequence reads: CASRGGQGYYGYTF. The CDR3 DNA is TGTGCCAGCAGGGGGGGACAGGGTTACTATGGCTACACCTTC.

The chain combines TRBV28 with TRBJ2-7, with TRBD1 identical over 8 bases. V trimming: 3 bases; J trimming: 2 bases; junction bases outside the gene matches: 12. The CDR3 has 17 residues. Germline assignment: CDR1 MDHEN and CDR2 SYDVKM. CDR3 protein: CASSLEPGTGGAYEQYF. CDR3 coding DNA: TGTGCCAGCAGTTTGGAACCGGGAACAGGGGGAGCCTACGAGCAGTACTTC.

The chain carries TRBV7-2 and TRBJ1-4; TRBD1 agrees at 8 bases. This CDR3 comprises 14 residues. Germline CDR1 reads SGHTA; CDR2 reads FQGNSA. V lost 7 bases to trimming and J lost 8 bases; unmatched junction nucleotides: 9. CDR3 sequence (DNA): TGTGCCAGCAATATAGGACAGGGATTCGAAAAACTGTTTTTT. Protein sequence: CASNIGQGFEKLFF.

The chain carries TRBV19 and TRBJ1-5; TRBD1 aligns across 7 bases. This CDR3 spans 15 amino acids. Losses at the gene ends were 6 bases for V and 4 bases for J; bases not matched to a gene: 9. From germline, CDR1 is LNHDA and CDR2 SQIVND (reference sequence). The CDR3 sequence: CASRGQLGGNQPQHF. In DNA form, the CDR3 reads TGTGCCAGTAGGGGACAGCTTGGGGGGAATCAGCCCCAGCATTTT.

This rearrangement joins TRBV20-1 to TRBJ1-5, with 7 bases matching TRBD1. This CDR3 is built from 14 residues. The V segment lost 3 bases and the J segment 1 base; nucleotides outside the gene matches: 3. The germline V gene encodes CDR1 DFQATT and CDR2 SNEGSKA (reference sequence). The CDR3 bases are TGCAGTGCTAGTCCGGGACAGAGCAATCAGCCCCAGCATTTT. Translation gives CSASPGQSNQPQHF.

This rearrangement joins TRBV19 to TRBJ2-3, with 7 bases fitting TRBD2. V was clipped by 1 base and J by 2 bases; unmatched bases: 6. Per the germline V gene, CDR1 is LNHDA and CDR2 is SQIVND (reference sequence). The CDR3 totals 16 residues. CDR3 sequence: CASSIGGGQTTDTQYF. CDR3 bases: TGTGCCAGTAGTATAGGGGGAGGGCAAACCACAGATACGCAGTATTTT.

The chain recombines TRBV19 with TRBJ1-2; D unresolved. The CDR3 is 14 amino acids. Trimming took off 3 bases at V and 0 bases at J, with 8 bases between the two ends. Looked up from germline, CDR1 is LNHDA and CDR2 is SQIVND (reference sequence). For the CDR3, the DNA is TGTGCCAGTAGTATGCACCTATCTAACTATGGCTACACCTTC. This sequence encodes CASSMHLSNYGYTF.

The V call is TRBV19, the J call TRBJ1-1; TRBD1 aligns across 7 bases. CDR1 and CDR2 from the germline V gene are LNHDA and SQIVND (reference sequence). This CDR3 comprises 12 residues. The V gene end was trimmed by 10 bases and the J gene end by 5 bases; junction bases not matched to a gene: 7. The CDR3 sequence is CATSTGRTEAFF. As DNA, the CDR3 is TGTGCCACTTCGACAGGGAGGACTGAAGCTTTCTTT.

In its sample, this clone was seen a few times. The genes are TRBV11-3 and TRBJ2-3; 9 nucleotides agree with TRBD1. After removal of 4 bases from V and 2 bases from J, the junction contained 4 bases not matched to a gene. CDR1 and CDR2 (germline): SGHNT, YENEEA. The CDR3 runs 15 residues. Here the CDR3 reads CASSSGQGFTDTQYF. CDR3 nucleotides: TGTGCCAGCAGCTCGGGACAGGGCTTCACAGATACGCAGTATTTT.

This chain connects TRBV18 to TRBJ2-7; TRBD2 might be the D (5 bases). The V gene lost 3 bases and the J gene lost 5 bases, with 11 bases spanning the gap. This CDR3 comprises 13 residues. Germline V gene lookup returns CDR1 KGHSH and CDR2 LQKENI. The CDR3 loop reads CASSPFAGDEQYF. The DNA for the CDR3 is TGTGCCAGCTCACCGTTCGCCGGGGACGAGCAGTACTTC.

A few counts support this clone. CDR3 coding DNA: TGTGCCAGCAGTTTCGGACTCTCTGGGGCCAACGTCCTGACTTTC. This translates into CASSFGLSGANVLTF. The chain combines TRBV28 with TRBJ2-6; maybe TRBD2 (5 bases). The germline V gene encodes CDR1 MDHEN and CDR2 SYDVKM. V was clipped by 3 bases and J by 0 bases, with 6 bases between them. The CDR3 length is 15 residues. Drawing the rest from reference TRBV28 and TRBJ2-6, the complete variable domain is DVKVTQSSRYLVKRTGEKVFLECVQDMDHENMFWYRQDPGLGLRLIYFSYDVKMKEKGDIPEGYSVSREKKERFSLILESASTNQTSMYLCASSFGLSGANVLTFGAGSRLTVL.

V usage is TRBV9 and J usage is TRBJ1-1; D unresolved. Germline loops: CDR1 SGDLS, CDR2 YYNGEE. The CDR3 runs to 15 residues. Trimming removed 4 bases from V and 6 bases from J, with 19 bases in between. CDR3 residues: CASSPREGSGPEAFF. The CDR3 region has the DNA TGTGCCAGCAGCCCCCGGGAGGGCTCGGGCCCTGAAGCTTTCTTT.

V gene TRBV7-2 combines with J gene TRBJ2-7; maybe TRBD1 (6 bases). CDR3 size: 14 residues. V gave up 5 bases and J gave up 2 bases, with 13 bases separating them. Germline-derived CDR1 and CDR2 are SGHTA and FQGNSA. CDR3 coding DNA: TGTGCCAGCAGCCTACAGGGTGGTCCCTACGAGCAGTACTTC. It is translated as CASSLQGGPYEQYF.

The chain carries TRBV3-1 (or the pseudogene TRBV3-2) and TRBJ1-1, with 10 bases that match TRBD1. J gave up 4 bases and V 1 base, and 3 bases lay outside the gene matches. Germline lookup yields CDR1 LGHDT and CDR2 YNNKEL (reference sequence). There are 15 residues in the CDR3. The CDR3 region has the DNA TGTGCCAGCAGCCAAGCCCGGACAGGGGGCACTGAAGCTTTCTTT. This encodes CASSQARTGGTEAFF.

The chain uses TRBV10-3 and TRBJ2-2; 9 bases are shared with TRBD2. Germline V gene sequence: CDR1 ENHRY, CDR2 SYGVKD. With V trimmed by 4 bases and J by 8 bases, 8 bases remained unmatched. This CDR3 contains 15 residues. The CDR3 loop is CAISVRGTSPGELFF. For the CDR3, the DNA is TGTGCCATCAGTGTAAGAGGGACTAGCCCTGGGGAGCTGTTTTTT.

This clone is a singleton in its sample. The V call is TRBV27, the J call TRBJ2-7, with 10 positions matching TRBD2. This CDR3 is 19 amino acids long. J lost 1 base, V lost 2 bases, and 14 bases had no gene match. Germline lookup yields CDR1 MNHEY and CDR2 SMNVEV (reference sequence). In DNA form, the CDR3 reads TGTGCCAGCAGTTTAGCCCGATTGGCCAATAGCGGGAGGTCCTACGAGCAGTACTTC. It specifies CASSLARLANSGRSYEQYF.

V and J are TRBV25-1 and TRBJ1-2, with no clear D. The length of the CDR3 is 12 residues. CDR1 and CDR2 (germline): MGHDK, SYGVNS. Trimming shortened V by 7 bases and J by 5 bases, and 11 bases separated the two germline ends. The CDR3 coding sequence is TGTGCCAGCACCTTGGAGGGTTATGGCTACACCTTC. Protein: CASTLEGYGYTF.

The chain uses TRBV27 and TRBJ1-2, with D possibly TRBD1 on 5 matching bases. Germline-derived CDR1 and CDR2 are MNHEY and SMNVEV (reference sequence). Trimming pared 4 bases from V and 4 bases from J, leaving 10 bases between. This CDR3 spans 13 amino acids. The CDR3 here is CASSSGGGYGYTF. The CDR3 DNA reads TGTGCCAGCAGTTCCGGGGGGGGCTATGGCTACACCTTC.

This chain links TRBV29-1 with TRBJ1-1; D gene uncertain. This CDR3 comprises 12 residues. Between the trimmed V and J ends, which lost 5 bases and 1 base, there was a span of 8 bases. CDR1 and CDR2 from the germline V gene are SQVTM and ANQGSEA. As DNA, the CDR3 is TGCAGCGTTCTGGGAGAGAACACTGAAGCTTTCTTT. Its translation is CSVLGENTEAFF.

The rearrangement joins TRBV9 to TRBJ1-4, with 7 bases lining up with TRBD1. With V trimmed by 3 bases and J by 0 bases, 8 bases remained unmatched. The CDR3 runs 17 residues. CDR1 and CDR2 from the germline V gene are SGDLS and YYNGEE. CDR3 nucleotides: TGTGCCAGCAGCGCGGGACAGACTCCAGCAACTAATGAAAAACTGTTTTTT. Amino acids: CASSAGQTPATNEKLFF.

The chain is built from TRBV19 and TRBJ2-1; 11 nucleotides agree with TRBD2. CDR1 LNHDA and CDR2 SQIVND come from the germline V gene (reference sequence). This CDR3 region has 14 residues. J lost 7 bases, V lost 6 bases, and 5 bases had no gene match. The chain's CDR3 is CASRLVAGGNEQFF. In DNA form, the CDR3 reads TGTGCCAGTAGGCTGGTAGCGGGAGGGAATGAGCAGTTCTTC.